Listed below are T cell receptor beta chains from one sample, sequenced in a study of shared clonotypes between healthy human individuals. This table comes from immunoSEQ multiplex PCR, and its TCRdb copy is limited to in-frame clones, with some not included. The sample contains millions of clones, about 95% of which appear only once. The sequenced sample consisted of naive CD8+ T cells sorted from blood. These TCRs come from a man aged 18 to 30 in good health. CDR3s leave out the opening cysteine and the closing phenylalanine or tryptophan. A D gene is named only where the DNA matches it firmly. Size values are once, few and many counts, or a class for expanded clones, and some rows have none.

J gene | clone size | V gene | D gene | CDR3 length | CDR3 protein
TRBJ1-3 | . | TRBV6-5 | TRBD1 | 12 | ASSSTGSRDTIY
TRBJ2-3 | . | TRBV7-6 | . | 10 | ATGEGTDTQY
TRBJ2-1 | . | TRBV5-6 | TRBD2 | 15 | ASTLSLGGSSYNEQF
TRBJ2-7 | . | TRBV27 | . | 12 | ASSFGGISYEQY
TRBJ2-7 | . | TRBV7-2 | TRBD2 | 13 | ATSSLAGLELEQY
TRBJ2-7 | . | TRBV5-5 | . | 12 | ASSHSAGNYEQY
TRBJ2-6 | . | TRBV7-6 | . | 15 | ASSLAGPISGANVLT
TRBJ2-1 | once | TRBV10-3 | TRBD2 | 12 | AISEASGYNEQF
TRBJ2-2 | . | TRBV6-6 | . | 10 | ASSLLTGELF
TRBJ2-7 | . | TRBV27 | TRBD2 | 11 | ASAELAAYEQY
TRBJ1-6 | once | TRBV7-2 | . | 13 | ASSLVADYNSPLH
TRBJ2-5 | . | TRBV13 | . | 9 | ASSERETQY
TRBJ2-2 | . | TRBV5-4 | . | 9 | ASSFSGELF
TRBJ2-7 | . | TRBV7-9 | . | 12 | ASSFSGGGYEQY
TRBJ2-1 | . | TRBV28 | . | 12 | ASSDLTGRNEQF
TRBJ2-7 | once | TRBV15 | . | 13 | ATSRDRGSLYEQY
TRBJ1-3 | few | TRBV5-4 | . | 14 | ASSFGPELSGNTIY
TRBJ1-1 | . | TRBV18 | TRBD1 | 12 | ASSPQTGDTEAF
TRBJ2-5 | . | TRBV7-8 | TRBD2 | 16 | ASSQGLAGGPFQETQY
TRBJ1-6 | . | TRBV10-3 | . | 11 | AISESGPQTLH
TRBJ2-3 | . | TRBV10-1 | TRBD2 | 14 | ASSASLAGVTDTQY
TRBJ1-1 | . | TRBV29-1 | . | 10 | SVAKWDTEAF